This T cell receptor (beta chain) came from a study of a mutant IDH1 vaccine in newly diagnosed glioma. Study summary: The treated population exhibited a male proportion of about 62%, a female proportion of roughly 40%, and a mean age of about 39 years. Beforehand, treatment had been radiotherapy, temozolomide, or both; the majority received both.

TCRdb keeps only in-frame clones here, not all; method: immunoSEQ multiplex PCR. The repertoire holds 80,000 to 100,000 clones, around 80% seen once, with 7.5% in the top ten. The time point: baseline, week 1 (first vaccination visit). Treatment indicated: pre-vaccination baseline after standard-of-care therapy. Astrocytomas found in donors were new, WHO grade 3 or 4, IDH1-mutant and ATRX-lost. The junction had 6 bases not matched to a gene; V was cut back by 1 base and J by 4 bases. In germline, CDR1 is SGHAT, CDR2 FQNNGV. This CDR3 region has 15 residues. This sequence joins TRBV11-2 and TRBJ2-7; TRBD1 agrees at 8 bases. Sequencing was performed on PBMCs, taken from a glioma patient treated with radiotherapy, temozolomide or both. This receptor was taken from a man aged 40-49 years with glioma. The CDR3 reads CASSLGRGQVYEQYF. In DNA, the CDR3 is TGTGCCAGCAGCTTAGGGAGGGGACAGGTATACGAGCAGTACTTC.